This entry is about one TCR beta chain. J lost 4 bases, V lost 4 bases, and 1 base had no gene match. CDR3 length equals 14 residues. CDR1 is ENHRY, CDR2 SYGVKD, per germline. The sample comes from a study of blood T cell repertoires in COVID-19. Study overall: PBMCs, B-cell-depleted T cells, or T cells provided the cDNA or gDNA that made up the material.

In the original workflow: Cell counts per sample came from amplifying reference gene primers. This table comes from immunoSEQ multiplex PCR, and its TCRdb copy is limited to in-frame clones, with some not included. D and trimming come from the DNA, and the V and J calls and clone size come from that table. The sample includes hundreds of thousands of clones, under 95% of them seen just once. The chain has TRBV10-3 and TRBJ2-3; 11 positions match TRBD2. This TCR was sampled from a young woman who had recovered from COVID-19. Input material: peripheral blood. CDR3 nucleotides: TGTGCCATCAGTGGGACTAGCGGGCCAGATACGCAGTATTTT. It specifies CAISGTSGPDTQYF.